The 9 T cell receptor beta chains below all came from one sample that was sequenced in a study of blood T cells in healthy people across ages. With a J-beta primer mix and a sample-barcoded 5' primer, a second PCR ran about 6 to 11 cycles. In TCRdb, the 5' RACE reads were re-called with MiXCR into one record per CDR3 protein. The sample shows under 1,000,000 distinct CDR3 sequences, less than 60% of them seen only once. Specimen: blood. The origin of the receptors is an elderly man in good health.

The rearrangement joins TRBV3-1 to TRBJ1-2, with D maybe TRBD1 (5 bases). The germline gives CDR1 LGHDT, CDR2 YNNKEL (reference sequence). Deletions cut 3 bases from V and 3 bases from J, with 11 bases between. CDR3 size: 14 residues. CDR3 DNA: TGTGCCAGCAGCCAGAGGGGTCGCCACTATGGCTACACCTTC. It encodes CASSQRGRHYGYTF.

This clonotype showed up just once. V usage is TRBV7-9 and J usage is TRBJ1-2, with D unclear. V lost 1 base and J lost 1, with 7 bases in between. Germline CDR1 SEHNR, CDR2 FQNEAQ (reference sequence). This CDR3 comprises 14 residues. DNA for the CDR3: TGTGCCAGCAGCTTAGTGCCAAGTAACTATGGCTACACCTTC. Translation: CASSLVPSNYGYTF.

The V and J genes are TRBV7-9 and TRBJ1-6; TRBD1 matches at 8 bases. V shed 5 bases, J shed 6 bases, and the junction held 6 bases outside the gene matches. The CDR3 loop spans 15 amino acids. Germline V gene data show CDR1 as SEHNR and CDR2 as FQNEAQ (reference sequence). The CDR3 protein is CASSQMGQVNSPLHF. The CDR3 DNA follows: TGTGCCAGCAGCCAGATGGGACAGGTTAATTCACCCCTCCACTTT.

This clonotype has only a few counts. The rearrangement joins TRBV5-6 to TRBJ1-2; D call uncertain. The germline gives CDR1 SGHDT, CDR2 YYEEEE. The CDR3 is 16 residues long. V lost 1 base to trimming and J lost 6 bases, with 19 bases between them. CDR3 nucleotides: TGTGCCAGCAGCTTGAGGCTTACAGATGATTTGAATGGCTACACCTTC. As protein: CASSLRLTDDLNGYTF.

The chain links TRBV11-2 to TRBJ2-4, with D tentatively TRBD2 (6 bases). The J call could be wrong; TRBJ2-7 is a better fit for the DNA end. Germline V gene data show CDR1 as SGHAT and CDR2 as FQNNGV. The CDR3 totals 15 residues. The chain's CDR3 is CASSLFGRQSDEQYF. The CDR3 DNA reads TGTGCCAGCAGCTTGTTTGGGAGGCAATCCGACGAGCAGTACTTC.

This chain connects TRBV12-3 or TRBV12-4 to TRBJ1-5, with 7 nucleotides matching TRBD1. The CDR3 has 15 residues. V was pared by 6 bases and J by 3 bases, with 8 bases of the junction left unmatched. CDR3 DNA: TGTGCCAGCAGACTGGGGACAGTTATCAATCAGCCCCAGCATTTT. Protein product: CASRLGTVINQPQHF.

The chain links TRBV7-9 to TRBJ2-7; 10 bases fit TRBD1. CDR3 length: 18 amino acids. V shed 2 bases, J shed 3 bases, and the junction held 13 bases outside the gene matches. CDR1 is SEHNR, CDR2 FQNEAQ, per germline (reference sequence). CDR3 in amino acids: CASSLLGQGQQMGYEQYF. CDR3 sequence (DNA): TGTGCCAGCAGCTTACTGGGACAGGGGCAACAAATGGGCTACGAGCAGTACTTC.

The chain is built from TRBV15 and TRBJ2-1; perhaps TRBD1 as D (6 bases). CDR3 length equals 15 residues. CDR1 is LNHNV, CDR2 YYDKDF, per germline (reference sequence). Between the trimmed V and J ends, which lost 0 bases and 5 bases, there was a span of 11 bases. The CDR3 reads CATSRDRGPHNEQFF. CDR3 DNA: TGTGCCACCAGCAGAGACAGGGGACCGCACAATGAGCAGTTCTTC.

V is TRBV29-1 and J is TRBJ1-1; possible D gene TRBD1, 6 bases. The germline V gene encodes CDR1 SQVTM and CDR2 ANQGSEA. The CDR3 length is 13 residues. With 7 bases removed from V and 4 bases from J, the gap between germline ends came to 16 bases. CDR3 coding DNA: TGCAGCGCGGAAGTTCGAGGGGGCACTGAAGCTTTCTTT. Translated, it gives CSAEVRGGTEAFF.